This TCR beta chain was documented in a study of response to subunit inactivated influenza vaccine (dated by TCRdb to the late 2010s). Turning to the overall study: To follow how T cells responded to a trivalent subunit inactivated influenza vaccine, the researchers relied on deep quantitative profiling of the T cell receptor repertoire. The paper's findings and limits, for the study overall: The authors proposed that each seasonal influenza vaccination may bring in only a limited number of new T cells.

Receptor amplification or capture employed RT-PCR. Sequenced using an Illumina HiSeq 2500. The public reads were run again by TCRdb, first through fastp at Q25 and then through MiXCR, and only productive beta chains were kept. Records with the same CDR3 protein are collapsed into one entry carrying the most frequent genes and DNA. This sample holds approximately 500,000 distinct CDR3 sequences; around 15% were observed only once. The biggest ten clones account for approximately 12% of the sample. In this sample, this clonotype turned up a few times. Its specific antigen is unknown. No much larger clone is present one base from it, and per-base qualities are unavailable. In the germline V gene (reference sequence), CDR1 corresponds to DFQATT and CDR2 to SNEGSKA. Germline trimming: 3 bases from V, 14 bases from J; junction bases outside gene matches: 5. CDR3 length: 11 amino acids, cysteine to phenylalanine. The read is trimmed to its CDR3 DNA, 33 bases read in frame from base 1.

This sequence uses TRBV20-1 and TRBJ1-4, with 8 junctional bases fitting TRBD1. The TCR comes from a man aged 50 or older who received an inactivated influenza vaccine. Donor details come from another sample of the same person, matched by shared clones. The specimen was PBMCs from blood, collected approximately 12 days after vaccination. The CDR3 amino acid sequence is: CSARRTGKLFF. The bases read TGCAGTGCTAGGAGGACAGGGAAGCTGTTTTTT.